This T cell receptor beta chain was captured by sequencing in a study of T cell changes during pregnancy in multiple sclerosis. Sequencing used immunoSEQ multiplex PCR; TCRdb keeps in-frame clones, though not all of them. The sample consists of tens of thousands of clones, approximately 92% of them appearing once. The junction had 2 bases not matched to a gene; V was cut back by 0 bases and J by 4 bases. CDR1 and CDR2 from the germline V gene are LGHNA and YSLEER. This CDR3 comprises 15 residues. The source material was peripheral blood, sampled in the third trimester of pregnancy. The sequence was collected from a female donor in good health, enrolled as a control in a pregnancy study. The chain is built from TRBV4-3 and TRBJ2-7, with 11 nucleotides matching TRBD2. The CDR3 is CASSQDLAGGYEQYF. The CDR3 bases are TGCGCCAGCAGCCAAGACCTAGCGGGAGGATACGAGCAGTACTTC.